The rows below give T cell receptor beta chains drawn from one sample of a study of T cells in Graves' hyperthyroidism and ophthalmopathy. MiXCR was run by TCRdb on the multiplex PCR reads, yielding one entry per CDR3 protein. This sample yields some 180,000 distinct CDR3 sequences, of which approximately 15% are seen a single time; roughly 30% belongs to the top ten. The material sequenced was blood. All receptors come from a woman in her forties or fifties with Graves' hyperthyroidism. CDR3s include the opening cysteine and the closing phenylalanine or tryptophan. A D gene is named only where the DNA matches it firmly. Some rows have no size entry. The others give once, few or many, or a class for an expanded clone.

TRBV20-1,NA,TRBD2,17,TRBJ2-7,CSAPEGLAGVFANEQYF,TGCAGTGCACCGGAGGGACTAGCGGGAGTTTTTGCAAACGAGCAGTACTTC
TRBV12-3/TRBV12-4,many,TRBD1,13,TRBJ1-2,CASRETGDYGYTF,TGTGCCAGCAGAGAGACAGGGGACTATGGCTACACCTTC
TRBV28,many,NA,15,TRBJ1-2,CASSLYPGTHYGYTF,TGTGCCAGCAGTTTATACCCAGGGACTCACTATGGCTACACCTTC
TRBV28,many,TRBD1,14,TRBJ1-2,CASRSRGQGRGYTF,TGTGCCAGCCGTTCCCGGGGACAGGGTAGGGGCTACACCTTC
TRBV20-1,many,NA,15,TRBJ1-1,CSARDPGSMNTEAFF,TGCAGTGCTAGAGATCCTGGCAGTATGAACACTGAAGCTTTCTTT
TRBV28,many,NA,13,TRBJ2-7,CATKGVNGYEQYF,TGTGCCACTAAAGGGGTAAACGGGTACGAGCAGTACTTC
TRBV20-1,many,NA,15,TRBJ1-1,CSARPGENMNTEAFF,TGCAGTGCTAGACCAGGGGAGAACATGAACACTGAAGCTTTCTTT
TRBV19,many,NA,14,TRBJ2-3,CASSSPAMTDTQYF,TGTGCCAGTAGTTCGCCCGCTATGACAGATACGCAGTATTTT
TRBV19,few,TRBD1,14,TRBJ1-4,CASSSTGVSEKLFF,TGTGCCAGTAGTTCTACAGGGGTATCGGAAAAACTGTTTTTT
TRBV4-1,once,NA,16,TRBJ2-3,CASSQAKGVAYYTQYF,TGCGCCAGCAGCCAAGCCAAGGGAGTAGCTTACTATACGCAGTATTTT
TRBV11-3,many,TRBD2,18,TRBJ2-5,CASSLGLTSGGKGETQYF,TGTGCCAGCAGCTTAGGCCTTACTAGCGGGGGGAAAGGAGAGACCCAGTACTTC
TRBV6-1,many,TRBD2,17,TRBJ2-5,CASSEARGTSLRETQYF,TGTGCCAGCAGTGAAGCGCGAGGGACTAGCCTTCGAGAGACCCAGTACTTC
TRBV5-1,many,TRBD2,17,TRBJ2-3,CASSLGGGGERTDTQYF,TGCGCCAGCAGCTTGGGGGGCGGGGGGGAACGCACAGATACGCAGTATTTT
TRBV5-1,NA,NA,15,TRBJ2-1,CASSLEKHSYNEQFF,TGCGCCAGCAGCTTGGAGAAGCATTCCTACAATGAGCAGTTCTTC
TRBV29-1,NA,NA,17,TRBJ2-3,CSAAEGLRALPRDTQYF,TGCAGCGCCGCAGAGGGCCTGAGAGCGCTACCCCGGGATACGCAGTATTTT
TRBV2,many,NA,17,TRBJ1-3,CASRGTFLIRAGNTIYF,TGTGCCAGCAGAGGGACATTTCTAATTCGGGCTGGAAACACCATATATTTT
TRBV12-3/TRBV12-4,NA,TRBD2,18,TRBJ2-2,CASSLGLAGGPNTGELFF,TGTGCCAGCAGTTTAGGACTAGCGGGGGGGCCGAACACCGGGGAGCTGTTTTTT
TRBV6-1,many,NA,13,TRBJ1-5,CASSWYFNQPQHF,TGTGCCAGCAGTTGGTACTTCAATCAGCCCCAGCATTTT
TRBV14,many,NA,14,TRBJ1-1,CASSQAWGDTEAFF,TGTGCCAGCAGCCAAGCGTGGGGGGACACTGAAGCTTTCTTT
TRBV3-1,many,NA,15,TRBJ1-2,CASSGTRPGHYGYTF,TGTGCCAGCTCGGGAACCCGGCCGGGGCACTATGGCTACACCTTC
TRBV19,many,TRBD1,16,TRBJ1-1,CASSTRTGGPRTEAFF,TGTGCCAGTAGTACCCGGACAGGGGGCCCGAGAACTGAAGCTTTCTTT
TRBV6-1,once,NA,18,TRBJ1-1,CASSSAWIRWSSDPEAFF,TGTGCCAGCAGCAGCGCATGGATCCGGTGGTCGTCGGACCCTGAAGCTTTCTTT
TRBV4-3,NA,NA,16,TRBJ2-2,CASSQDGARVTGELFF,TGCGCCAGCAGCCAAGACGGGGCCAGGGTCACCGGGGAGCTGTTTTTT
TRBV6-1,many,TRBD2,13,TRBJ2-7,CASQRGSSYEQYF,TGTGCCAGCCAGCGGGGTAGCTCCTACGAGCAGTACTTC
TRBV12-3/TRBV12-4,many,NA,16,TRBJ1-2,CASSSKTGWSLAGYTF,TGTGCCAGCAGTTCTAAAACTGGGTGGTCCCTCGCTGGCTACACCTTC
TRBV28,many,TRBD1,14,TRBJ1-2,CASSLNRGLGGYTF,TGTGCCAGCAGTTTAAACAGGGGGCTCGGTGGCTACACCTTC
TRBV5-6,NA,NA,17,TRBJ1-1,CASSLVGGGAFNTEAFF,TGTGCCAGCAGCTTGGTGGGAGGGGGGGCGTTTAACACTGAAGCTTTCTTT
TRBV11-2,many,TRBD1,16,TRBJ2-7,CASSLGGGTGSHEQYF,TGTGCCAGCAGCTTAGGTGGGGGGACAGGGAGCCACGAGCAGTACTTC
TRBV6-2/TRBV6-3,many,NA,21,TRBJ1-5,CASSYVRVQDRARYSNQPQHF,TGTGCCAGCAGTTACGTCCGTGTGCAGGATAGGGCGAGATATAGCAATCAGCCCCAGCATTTT
TRBV7-9,NA,NA,16,TRBJ2-3,CASSLGLDLSTDTQYF,TGTGCCAGCAGCTTAGGACTAGACTTAAGCACAGATACGCAGTATTTT
TRBV6-6,many,NA,15,TRBJ2-7,CASSYSKVQDYEQYF,TGTGCCAGCAGTTACTCGAAGGTCCAGGACTACGAGCAGTACTTC
TRBV11-2,many,NA,15,TRBJ2-7,CASSLVARPTYEQYF,TGTGCCAGCAGCTTAGTCGCCCGGCCCACCTACGAGCAGTACTTC
TRBV2,many,NA,11,TRBJ1-2,CASSGGYGYTF,TGTGCCAGCAGTGGCGGCTATGGCTACACCTTC
TRBV29-1,many,NA,15,TRBJ2-7,CSVVFPGSFSYEQYF,TGCAGCGTTGTTTTTCCCGGGAGCTTCTCCTACGAGCAGTACTTC
TRBV5-4,NA,NA,15,TRBJ2-6,CASSLGLPGANVLTF,TGTGCCAGCAGCTTGGGGCTACCTGGGGCCAACGTCCTGACTTTC
TRBV5-4,NA,NA,12,TRBJ2-7,CASSRDIYEQYF,TGTGCCAGCAGCCGGGACATCTACGAGCAGTACTTC
TRBV2,many,NA,17,TRBJ1-2,CASSESIRSTGDYGYTF,TGTGCCAGCAGTGAAAGTATCCGGAGCACGGGGGACTATGGCTACACCTTC
TRBV7-6,many,NA,14,TRBJ2-3,CASSLRGSTDTQYF,TGTGCCAGCAGCTTACGAGGGAGCACAGATACGCAGTATTTT
TRBV28,many,NA,15,TRBJ1-5,CASSPQTSSNQPQHF,TGTGCCAGCAGTCCTCAGACTTCTAGCAATCAGCCCCAGCATTTT
TRBV6-5,many,TRBD1,15,TRBJ1-2,CASSYSLRGNYGYTF,TGTGCCAGCAGTTACTCACTCAGGGGGAACTATGGCTACACCTTC
TRBV7-2,NA,NA,15,TRBJ2-1,CASSLQSISYNEQFF,TGTGCCAGCAGCCTCCAGTCTATTTCCTACAATGAGCAGTTCTTC
TRBV3-1,many,TRBD2,16,TRBJ2-3,CASSRRLAGGTDTQYF,TGTGCCAGCAGCCGCAGACTAGCGGGGGGTACAGATACGCAGTATTTT
TRBV6-1,NA,TRBD1,14,TRBJ2-7,CASSEGQGLYEQYF,TGTGCCAGCAGTGAAGGACAGGGCCTCTACGAGCAGTACTTC
TRBV4-1,NA,TRBD1,15,TRBJ1-1,CASSQTGTGNTEAFF,TGCGCCAGCAGCCAGACCGGGACAGGGAACACTGAAGCTTTCTTT
TRBV25-1,NA,TRBD1,14,TRBJ1-5,CASSSGGWDQPQHF,TGTGCCAGCAGCTCAGGGGGCTGGGATCAGCCCCAGCATTTT
TRBV11-2,many,NA,19,TRBJ2-4,CASSSPGSRQGLAKNIQYF,TGTGCCAGCAGCTCTCCAGGCTCCCGGCAGGGACTCGCCAAAAACATTCAGTACTTC
TRBV2,many,TRBD2,15,TRBJ2-5,CASSEEGGLAETQYF,TGTGCCAGCAGTGAAGAGGGGGGACTAGCGGAGACCCAGTACTTC
TRBV6-6,many,NA,15,TRBJ2-7,CASSYTNAEWHEQYF,TGTGCCAGCAGTTACACGAATGCTGAGTGGCACGAGCAGTACTTC
TRBV28,many,NA,16,TRBJ2-2,CASSSLTETYTGELFF,TGTGCCAGCAGTTCCTTGACCGAAACGTACACCGGGGAGCTGTTTTTT
TRBV28,many,NA,19,TRBJ2-3,CASRIRVGIWGGASDTQYF,TGTGCCAGCAGAATACGCGTGGGTATTTGGGGGGGCGCGTCGGATACGCAGTATTTT
TRBV4-1,NA,TRBD2,17,TRBJ2-1,CASSRGTSGGTRNEQFF,TGCGCCAGCAGCCGCGGGACTAGCGGGGGGACTAGGAATGAGCAGTTCTTC
TRBV28,many,NA,14,TRBJ2-5,CASSSRSTEETQYF,TGTGCCAGCAGTTCCAGGTCTACGGAAGAGACCCAGTACTTC